This T cell receptor (beta chain) was sequenced during a study of T-cell reconstitution after alpha-beta-depleted transplantation in children. This clonotype was observed at least ten times. Its antigen is not known. Researchers prepared the TCRbeta library using unique molecular identifiers, the study reports. Each CDR3 protein gets one entry after TCRdb re-called the PCR reads with MiXCR. The table records 220,000 or so distinct CDR3 sequences, just under 8.5% of them present only once. General observations from the study: It was newly produced T cells that mostly accounted for T-cell counts and diversity one year after transplant.

The sample in question was PBMCs, mostly from graft donor cells, obtained 180 days after TCRalphabeta/CD19-depleted stem cell transplant. The TCR sequence derives from a male patient aged 5 to 17 who had a stem cell transplant for acute lymphoblastic leukemia, so the T cells may come from the graft donor.

CDR3 residues: CASRQGERNTIYF. The CDR3 DNA reads as TGTGCCAGCAGACAAGGGGAGAGAAACACCATATATTTT. V usage is TRBV25-1 and J usage is TRBJ1-3; D perhaps matches TRBD1 (5 bases). In germline, CDR1 is MGHDK, CDR2 SYGVNS. This CDR3 has 13 amino acids. The ends were cut back, 6 bases at V and 5 bases at J, with 11 bases in the middle.